This record covers a single TCR beta chain. This sample is drawn from a study of T cell changes during pregnancy in multiple sclerosis. The table came from immunoSEQ multiplex PCR; TCRdb's copy has only in-frame clones and leaves some out. The table includes 40,000 to 50,000 clones, 94% detected once. CDR3 length equals 14 residues. Germline V gene data show CDR1 as MNHNS and CDR2 as SASEGT. V lost 3 bases and J lost 4, with 12 bases in between. The sequence was obtained from a female donor with multiple sclerosis, enrolled in a pregnancy study. Here the sequenced sample was CD4+ T cells from peripheral blood mononuclear cells, taken in the first trimester of pregnancy. The chain links TRBV6-1 to TRBJ1-2; no clear D gene. The CDR3 is CASSDSGEGYGYTF. In DNA form, the CDR3 reads TGTGCCAGCAGTGACAGCGGAGAGGGCTATGGCTACACCTTC.